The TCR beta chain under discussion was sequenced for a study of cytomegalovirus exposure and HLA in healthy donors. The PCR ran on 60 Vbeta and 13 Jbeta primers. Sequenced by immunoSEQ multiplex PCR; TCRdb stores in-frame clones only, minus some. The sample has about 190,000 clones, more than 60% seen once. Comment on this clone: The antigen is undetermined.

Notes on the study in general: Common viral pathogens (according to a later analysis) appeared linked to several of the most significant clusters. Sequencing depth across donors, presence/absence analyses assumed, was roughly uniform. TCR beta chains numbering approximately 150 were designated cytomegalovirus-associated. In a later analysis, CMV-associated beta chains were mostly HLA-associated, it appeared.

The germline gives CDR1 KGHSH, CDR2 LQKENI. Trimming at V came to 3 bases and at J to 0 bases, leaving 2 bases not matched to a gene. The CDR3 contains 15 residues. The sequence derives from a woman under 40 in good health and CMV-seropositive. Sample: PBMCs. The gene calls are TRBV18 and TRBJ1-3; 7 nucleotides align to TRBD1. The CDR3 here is CASSPGQISGNTIYF. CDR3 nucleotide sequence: TGTGCCAGCTCACCGGGACAGATCTCTGGAAACACCATATATTTT.